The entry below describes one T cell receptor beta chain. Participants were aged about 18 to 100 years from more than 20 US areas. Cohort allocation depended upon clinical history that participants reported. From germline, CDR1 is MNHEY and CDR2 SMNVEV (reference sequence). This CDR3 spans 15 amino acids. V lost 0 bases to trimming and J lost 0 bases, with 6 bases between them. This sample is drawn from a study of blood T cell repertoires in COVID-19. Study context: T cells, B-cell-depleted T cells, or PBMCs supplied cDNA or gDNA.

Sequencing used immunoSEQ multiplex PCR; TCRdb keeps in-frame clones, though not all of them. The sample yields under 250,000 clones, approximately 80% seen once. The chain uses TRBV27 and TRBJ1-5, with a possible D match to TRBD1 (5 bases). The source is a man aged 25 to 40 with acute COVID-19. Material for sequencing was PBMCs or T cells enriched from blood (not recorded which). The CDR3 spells CASSLSDTSNQPQHF. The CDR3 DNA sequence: TGTGCCAGCAGTTTATCGGACACTAGCAATCAGCCCCAGCATTTT.